The 17 T cell receptor beta chains presented below share a single source sample, sequenced in a study of molecular identifiers for immune sequencing clone quantification. TCRdb itself ran the PCR reads through MiXCR, one entry per CDR3 protein. The sample lists about 640,000 distinct CDR3 sequences, 15% to 20% occurring once. Sequencing was carried out using naive CD8+ T cells from blood, with Jurkat cell RNA spiked in. Sample subset: FACS-sorted CD8+CD4-CCR7+CD45RA+ naive T cells. The receptors were sampled from a human donor in good health. Some libraries in this study had Jurkat cell RNA spiked in.

This clonotype has only a few counts. The chain has TRBV10-1 and TRBJ2-5; no clear D gene. CDR1 is WNHNN and CDR2 is SYGVQD in the germline V gene (reference sequence). V lost 3 bases and J 4 bases, leaving 9 bases between the germline ends. The CDR3 is 13 amino acids. The CDR3 region has the DNA TGCGCCAGCAGTGACCCTGGCGGAGAGACCCAGTACTTC. Protein product: CASSDPGGETQYF.

This clonotype was detected many times. V and J are TRBV19 and TRBJ2-4, with 11 positions matching TRBD2. The V and J ends lost 5 bases and 3 bases, in that order; junction bases with no gene match: 15. The germline CDR1 and CDR2 sequences are LNHDA and SQIVND (reference sequence). This CDR3 is built from 19 residues. The CDR3 DNA is TGTGCCAGTAGTGTTACTAGCGGGAGCCCCCCTCACCGCAAAAACATTCAGTACTTC. Translation gives CASSVTSGSPPHRKNIQYF.

This clonotype was seen a handful of times. This CDR3 is CSAERPTDISYEQYF. The CDR3 coding sequence is TGCAGTGCGGAGCGCCCTACGGACATATCCTACGAGCAGTACTTC. The genes are TRBV20-1 and TRBJ2-7; D is possibly TRBD1 (5 bases). This CDR3 is 15 amino acids long. Germline values: CDR1 DFQATT, CDR2 SNEGSKA (reference sequence). V dropped 6 bases and J dropped 1 base, with 19 bases sitting between them.

This clonotype was recorded only once. A much larger clonotype is one base distant, so this may be a read error. This sequence joins TRBV9 and TRBJ2-2; TRBD1 is a possible D gene (5 bases). CDR3 length equals 15 residues. V was pared by 4 bases and J by 0 bases, with 10 bases between. Germline lookup yields CDR1 SGDLS and CDR2 YYNGEE. This chain's CDR3 is CASSLGAPNTGELFF. CDR3 DNA: TGTGCCAGCAGCCTAGGGGCTCCGAACACCGGGGAGCTGTTTTTT.

Points on this clonotype: A read error may explain this, as a much larger clone is one base away. The chain carries TRBV20-1 and TRBJ1-4; 7 bases line up with TRBD1. This CDR3 spans 14 amino acids. From germline, CDR1 is DFQATT and CDR2 SNEGSKA (reference sequence). The CDR3 loop is CGAQPGQTNEKLFF. CDR3 coding DNA: TGCGGTGCTCAACCGGGACAGACTAATGAAAAACTGTTTTTT.

There are a few counts of this clonotype. This chain links TRBV27 with TRBJ2-5; D possibly matches TRBD1 or TRBD2 (5 bases each). Germline-derived CDR1 and CDR2 are MNHEY and SMNVEV (reference sequence). The CDR3 length is 14 residues. V dropped 8 bases and J dropped 14 bases, with 27 bases sitting between them. DNA for the CDR3: TGTGCCAGCGCATCAGCTCTCAGGGCTGATCTAGCCTACTTC. Encoded protein: CASASALRADLAYF.

This clonotype was observed a few times. The chain joins TRBV2 to TRBJ1-6; unclear D gene. The CDR3 has 10 residues. Germline V gene sequence: CDR1 SNHLY, CDR2 FYNNEI. V gave up 5 bases and J gave up 9 bases, with 2 bases separating them. The CDR3 here is CASSSSPLHF. In nucleotides, the CDR3 is TGTGCCAGCAGTAGTTCACCCCTCCACTTT.

The chain links TRBV2 to TRBJ2-7; D may match TRBD1 or TRBD2 (5 bases each). This CDR3 is built from 15 residues. Germline-derived CDR1 and CDR2 are SNHLY and FYNNEI. The ends were cut back, 2 bases at V and 2 bases at J, with 13 bases in the middle. This CDR3 reads CASSELGTAAYEQYF. DNA for the CDR3: TGTGCCAGCAGTGAACTCGGGACCGCGGCCTACGAGCAGTACTTC.

This clonotype was observed at least ten times. CDR3 DNA: TGTGCCACCAGTGATCCTACAGGGACTTCTTACAATGAGCAGTTCTTC. As protein: CATSDPTGTSYNEQFF. This sequence joins TRBV24-1 and TRBJ2-1; D possibly matches TRBD1 or TRBD2 (6 bases each). CDR1 and CDR2 from the germline V gene are KGHDR and SFDVKD. V was shortened by 3 bases and J by 4 bases, with 15 bases between the two germline ends. This CDR3 is built from 16 residues.

This clonotype was counted at least ten times. The V call is TRBV28, the J call TRBJ2-7, with D unclear. CDR3 length equals 15 residues. V lost 2 bases and J 3 bases, leaving 14 bases between the germline ends. Per germline, CDR1 MDHEN and CDR2 SYDVKM. The DNA for the CDR3 is TGTGCCAGCAGTTTAGTCGCAAAGCCATACTACGAGCAGTACTTC. Amino acid sequence: CASSLVAKPYYEQYF.

This clonotype occurred a few times. V gene TRBV19 combines with J gene TRBJ2-1, with 7 bases identical to TRBD1. CDR3 length equals 15 residues. The germline gives CDR1 LNHDA, CDR2 SQIVND (reference sequence). J gave up 1 base and V 1 base, and 1 base lay outside the gene matches. CDR3 sequence: CASSIVQGSYNEQFF. The CDR3 DNA follows: TGTGCCAGTAGTATAGTACAGGGGTCCTACAATGAGCAGTTCTTC.

This clonotype was seen repeatedly, ten times or more. This rearrangement joins TRBV7-9 to TRBJ2-7; D gene ambiguous. The CDR3 spans 13 residues. The V gene's germline CDR1 is SEHNR and CDR2 FQNEAQ (reference sequence). The germline V and J ends were trimmed by 1 base and 7 bases, with 11 bases remaining between them. The CDR3 sequence: CASSLGSVEEQYF. CDR3 nucleotide sequence: TGTGCCAGCAGCTTAGGTTCCGTGGAAGAGCAGTACTTC.

This clonotype was seen ten or more times. The rearrangement links TRBV12-3 or TRBV12-4 to TRBJ1-1; no firm D call. CDR3 length: 13 amino acids. Between the trimmed V and J ends, which lost 6 bases and 1 base, there was a span of 9 bases. The CDR3 protein is CASSLNTNTEAFF. In DNA, the CDR3 is TGTGCCAGCAGCTTAAACACGAACACTGAAGCTTTCTTT.

With regard to this clonotype: This may be a read error, as it is one base from a much larger clone. This rearrangement joins TRBV12-3 or TRBV12-4 to TRBJ1-1; D is possibly TRBD1 (5 bases). The CDR3 is 16 amino acids. Trimming removed 6 bases from V and 0 bases from J, with 17 bases in between. The CDR3 protein is CASSTGAGVMNTEAFF. DNA of the CDR3: TGTGCCAGCAGCACCGGGGCAGGAGTCATGAACACTGAAGCTTTCTTT.

This clonotype came up many times. This rearrangement joins TRBV7-9 to TRBJ2-7; 9 nucleotides match TRBD1. V was clipped by 5 bases and J by 3 bases; unmatched bases: 8. This CDR3 spans 15 amino acids. Germline CDR1 reads SEHNR; CDR2 reads FQNEAQ (reference sequence). The CDR3 sequence: CASSPPWDRDYEQYF. The CDR3 DNA is TGTGCCAGCAGCCCCCCGTGGGACAGGGACTACGAGCAGTACTTC.

This clonotype has at least ten counts. V and J are TRBV3-1 and TRBJ2-7; 7 positions agree with TRBD1. There are 19 residues in the CDR3. The germline CDR1 and CDR2 sequences are LGHDT and YNNKEL (reference sequence). Losses at the gene ends were 0 bases for V and 4 bases for J; bases not matched to a gene: 18. The CDR3 sequence: CASSQEPTQTGTALYEQYF. The CDR3 nucleotides are TGTGCCAGCAGCCAAGAACCCACACAAACCGGGACAGCTTTATACGAGCAGTACTTC.

A note on this clonotype: An end of the junction differs from the germline gene, which may be a read error. The J gene is TRBJ2-7, the V gene TRBV10-3, with unresolved D. Germline V lookup: CDR1 ENHRY, CDR2 SYGVKD. The length of the CDR3 is 13 residues. The CDR3 loop reads CAISEAGSYERYF. The CDR3 DNA reads TGTGCCATCAGTGAGGCCGGGTCCTACGAGCGGTACTTC.